This T cell receptor beta chain appears in the sequencing data of a study of cytomegalovirus exposure and HLA in healthy donors. The CDR3 extends over 16 amino acids. Germline trimming cut 5 bases from V and 1 base from J; bases unmatched to any gene: 9. The germline CDR1 and CDR2 sequences are SNHLY and FYNNEI. This clone was recorded once. Its cognate antigen is unknown. Some clones are missing from TCRdb's copy, which holds only in-frame ones; the method was immunoSEQ multiplex PCR. The sample has about 130,000 clones, around 89% seen once. Study-level points and caveats: Rarity marked most TCR sequences, yet some public TCRs occurred in many donors. There were three CMV-associated chains whose specificity for CMV antigens was confirmed in vitro.

The clonotype was recovered from a woman in her twenties or thirties in good health and CMV-seropositive. This sequence joins TRBV2 and TRBJ2-3; 7 bases agree with TRBD1. Material for sequencing was PBMCs. The CDR3, as DNA: TGTGCCAGCAGTAACCCAGGACAGGTCGGCACAGATACGCAGTATTTT. Translating gives CASSNPGQVGTDTQYF.